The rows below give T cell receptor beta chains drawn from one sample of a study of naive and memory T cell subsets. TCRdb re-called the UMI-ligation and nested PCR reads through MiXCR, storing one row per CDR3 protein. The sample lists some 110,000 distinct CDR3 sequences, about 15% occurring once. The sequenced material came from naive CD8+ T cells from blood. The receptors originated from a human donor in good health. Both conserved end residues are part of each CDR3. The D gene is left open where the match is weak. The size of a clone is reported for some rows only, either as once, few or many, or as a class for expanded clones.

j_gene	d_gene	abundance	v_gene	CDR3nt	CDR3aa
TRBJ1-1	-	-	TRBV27	TGTGCCAGCAGATGGACGATAATGAACACTGAAGCTTTCTTT	CASRWTIMNTEAFF
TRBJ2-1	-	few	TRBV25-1	TGTGCCAGCAGTGAATTCGGCAGGCCGAATGAGCAGTTCTTC	CASSEFGRPNEQFF
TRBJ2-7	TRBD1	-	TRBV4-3	TGCGCCAGCAGCCACAGGACAGGAGGCGCCGACGAGCAGTACTTC	CASSHRTGGADEQYF
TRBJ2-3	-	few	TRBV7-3	TGTGCCAGCAGGGTCGAGGGCACAGATACGCAGTATTTT	CASRVEGTDTQYF
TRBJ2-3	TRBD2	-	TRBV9	TGTGCCAGCAGCGTAGGTATAGCGGGGGGTCAATTTTATACGCAGTATTTT	CASSVGIAGGQFYTQYF
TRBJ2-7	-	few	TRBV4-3	TGCGCCAGCAGCCAAGACGACAAGGGTGATTACGAGCAGTACTTC	CASSQDDKGDYEQYF
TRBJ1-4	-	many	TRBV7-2	TGTGCCAGCAGCTTGGGAGTTGGGGGGGCGCGGATTACTAATGAAAAACTGTTTTTT	CASSLGVGGARITNEKLFF
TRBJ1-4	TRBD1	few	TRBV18	TGTGCCAGCTCACCACGGGACAGAGACCTTAATGAAAAACTGTTTTTT	CASSPRDRDLNEKLFF
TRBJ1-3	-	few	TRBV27	TGTGCCAGCAGTCCCCGCAGGGCTGGAAACACCATATATTTT	CASSPRRAGNTIYF
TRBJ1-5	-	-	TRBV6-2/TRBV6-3	TGTGCCAGCAGTGTCGGGGGCCTCGGCAATCAGCCCCAGCATTTT	CASSVGGLGNQPQHF
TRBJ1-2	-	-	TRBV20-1	TGCAGTGCTAGAGATGTCGGATTAAGTGGCTACACCTTC	CSARDVGLSGYTF
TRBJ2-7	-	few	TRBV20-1	TGCAGTGCTAGAGATCGAGGTTTAAGCTACGAGCAGTACTTC	CSARDRGLSYEQYF
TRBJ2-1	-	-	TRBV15	TGTGCCACCAGCAGTTCAGGGAATGAGCAGTTCTTC	CATSSSGNEQFF
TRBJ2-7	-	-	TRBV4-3	TGCGCCAGCAGCCATAACAGGGAACGTGAGCAGTACTTC	CASSHNREREQYF
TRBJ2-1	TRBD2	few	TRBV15	TGTGCCACCAGTAGAGTGGGGACTAGCGGGGACAATGAGCAGTTCTTC	CATSRVGTSGDNEQFF
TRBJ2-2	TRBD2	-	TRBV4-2	TGTGCCAGCAGCCTCTTAAGCGGGGCGAACACCGGGGAGCTGTTTTTT	CASSLLSGANTGELFF
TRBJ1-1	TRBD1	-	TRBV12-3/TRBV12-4	TGTGCCAGCAGGGCTACGGGACAGGGGCCGACGAACACTGAAGCTTTCTTT	CASRATGQGPTNTEAFF
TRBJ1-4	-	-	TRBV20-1	TGCAGTGCTAGCCTTAGGGGGGGCCCAGGGCTGTTTTTT	CSASLRGGPGLFF
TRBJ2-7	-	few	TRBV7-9	TGTGCCAGCAGCGTACCCTACGGGAGTGCCTACGAGCAGTACTTC	CASSVPYGSAYEQYF
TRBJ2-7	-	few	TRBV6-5	TGTGCCAGCAGTTACGTGGGGGCGGGCGAGCAGTACTTC	CASSYVGAGEQYF
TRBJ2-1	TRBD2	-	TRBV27	TGTGCCAGCAGTCGACTAGCGCTTACCTACAATGAGCAGTTCTTC	CASSRLALTYNEQFF
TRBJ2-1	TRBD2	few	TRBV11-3	TGTGCCAGCAGCTTATGGTTGGGACTAGAAGCCCATGAGCAGTTCTTC	CASSLWLGLEAHEQFF
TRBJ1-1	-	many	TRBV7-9	TGTGCCAGCAGCCGACAGGTAGCTGAAGCTTTCTTT	CASSRQVAEAFF
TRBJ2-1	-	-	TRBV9	TGTGCCAGCAGCGTAGGGGAAAATGAGCAGTTCTTC	CASSVGENEQFF
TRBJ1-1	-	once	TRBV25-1	TGTGCCAGCAGTGAACTGGGGCCGAACACTGAAGCTTTCTTT	CASSELGPNTEAFF
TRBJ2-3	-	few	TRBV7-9	TGTGCCAGCAGCGACGTGGTCACAGATACGCAGTATTTT	CASSDVVTDTQYF
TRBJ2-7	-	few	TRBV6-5	TGTGCCAGCAGTTACTCGGAGGGTTACTACGAGCAGTACTTC	CASSYSEGYYEQYF
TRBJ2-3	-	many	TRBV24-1	TGTGCCACCAGTGATTTTGACTCATCCACAGATACGCAGTATTTT	CATSDFDSSTDTQYF
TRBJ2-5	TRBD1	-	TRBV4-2	TGTGCCAGCAGCCAGATTGGGACAGGTGGAGAGACCCAGTACTTC	CASSQIGTGGETQYF
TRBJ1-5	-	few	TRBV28	TGTGCCAGCAGTTTCAATCAGCCCCAGCATTTT	CASSFNQPQHF
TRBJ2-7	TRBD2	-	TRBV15	TGTGCCACCAGCAGTTCCCTGGGACTAGCTGTCGAGCAGTACTTC	CATSSSLGLAVEQYF
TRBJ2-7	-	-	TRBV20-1	TGCAGTGCTAGAGGAAGGGTTACCTACGAGCAGTACTTC	CSARGRVTYEQYF
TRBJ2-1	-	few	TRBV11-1	TGTGCCAGCAGCTTAAACAGCAATCGGCCCTACAATGAGCAGTTCTTC	CASSLNSNRPYNEQFF
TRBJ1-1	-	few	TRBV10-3	TGTGCCATCAGTGAGTCGCAGAACACTGAAGCTTTCTTT	CAISESQNTEAFF
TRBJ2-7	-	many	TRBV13	TGTGCCAGCAGCTTATCCGGTTCAAGCTACGAGCAGTACTTC	CASSLSGSSYEQYF
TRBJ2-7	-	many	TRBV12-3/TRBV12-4	TGCGCCAGCAGCTTCGGAGGGACCTACGAGCAGTACTTC	CASSFGGTYEQYF
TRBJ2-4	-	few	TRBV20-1	TGCAGTGCTAGAGCGGTGGGGGGGGGCGACATTCAGTACTTC	CSARAVGGGDIQYF
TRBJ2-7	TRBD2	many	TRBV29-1	TGCAGCGTTTTGGCTAGCGGAAGGCTCGGGCAGTACTTC	CSVLASGRLGQYF
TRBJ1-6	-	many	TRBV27	TGTGCCAGCAGTGGGGGAAGCTCCTATAATTCACCCCTCCACTTT	CASSGGSSYNSPLHF
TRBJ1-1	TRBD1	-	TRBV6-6	TGTGCCAGCAGTCCCGGACAGGGGGCGTTGGTCACTGAAGCTTTCTTT	CASSPGQGALVTEAFF
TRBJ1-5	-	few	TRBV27	TGTGCCAGCAGTTTTTCCCCGAGACTGAATTCGCCCCAGCATTTT	CASSFSPRLNSPQHF
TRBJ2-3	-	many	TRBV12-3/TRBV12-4	TGTGCCAGCAGTTTAAGCGGATATTCCTTGCAGTATTTT	CASSLSGYSLQYF
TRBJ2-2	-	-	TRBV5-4	TGTGCCAGCAGCCGGGGGGCCTCCGCCGGGGAGCTGTTTTTT	CASSRGASAGELFF
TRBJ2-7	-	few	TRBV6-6	TGTGCCAGCAGTTACGAGGCAAATTTCTACGAGCAGTACTTC	CASSYEANFYEQYF
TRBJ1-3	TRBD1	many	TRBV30	TGTGCCTGGAGGCTGACGGTCCGGGACAGTAATTTTTCCAACTCTGGAAACACCATATATTTT	CAWRLTVRDSNFSNSGNTIYF
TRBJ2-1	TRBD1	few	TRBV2	TGTGCCAGCAGTGATGATGGGACAGGGAACAATGAGCAGTTCTTC	CASSDDGTGNNEQFF
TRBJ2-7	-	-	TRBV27	TGTGCCAGCAGTTTGGGGAACGAGCAGTACTTC	CASSLGNEQYF
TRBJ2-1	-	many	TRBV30	TGTGCCTGGACGACTTTTGCGGGTTCCTACAATGAGCAGTTCTTC	CAWTTFAGSYNEQFF
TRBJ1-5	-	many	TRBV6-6	TGTGCCAGCAGTGATACAGGGCGCAATCAGCCCCAGCATTTT	CASSDTGRNQPQHF
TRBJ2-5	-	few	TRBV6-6	TGTGCCAGCAGTTCGGACAGTTATGTTACCCAGTACTTC	CASSSDSYVTQYF
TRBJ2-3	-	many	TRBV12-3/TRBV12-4	TGTGCCAGCAGCCTCAAAACCCAACTAGATAGCACAGATACGCAGTATTTT	CASSLKTQLDSTDTQYF
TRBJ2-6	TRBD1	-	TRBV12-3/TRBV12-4	TGTGCCAGCAGTTTCGAAGGCACCCTTACCGGGACAGCCCCTGGGGCCAACGTCCTGACTTTC	CASSFEGTLTGTAPGANVLTF
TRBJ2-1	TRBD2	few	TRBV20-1	TGCAGTGCTAGAGATGGACTAGCTTACAATGAGCAGTTCTTC	CSARDGLAYNEQFF
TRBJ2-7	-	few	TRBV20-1	TGCAGTGCGGGAGACAGCTACGAGCAGTACTTC	CSAGDSYEQYF
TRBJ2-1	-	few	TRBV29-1	TGCAGCGTTCGTAAAACCTACAATGAGCAGTTCTTC	CSVRKTYNEQFF
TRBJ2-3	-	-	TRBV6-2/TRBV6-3	TGTGCCAGCACAGTAGAGGAGCCTACATATAGCACAGATACGCAGTATTTT	CASTVEEPTYSTDTQYF
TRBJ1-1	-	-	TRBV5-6	TGTGCCAGCAGCAACCCCGACATATCCTATCGGAACACTGAAGCTTTCTTT	CASSNPDISYRNTEAFF
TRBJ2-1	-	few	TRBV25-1	TGTGCCAGCAGTGAATTCAGGCGTAGTGGTGAGCAGTTCTTC	CASSEFRRSGEQFF
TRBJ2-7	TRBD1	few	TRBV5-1	TGCGCCAGAGACCTCCGGGACAGGGCAGACGAGCAGTACTTC	CARDLRDRADEQYF